Listed below are T cell receptor beta chains from one sample, sequenced in a study of blood T cells in healthy people across ages. TCRdb re-called the 5' RACE reads through MiXCR, storing one row per CDR3 protein. The table has 600,000 or so distinct CDR3 sequences, under 55% seen once; the top ten hold approximately 23%. The sample consisted of blood. The source of these receptors is a man aged 80 or over in good health. CDR3s include the opening cysteine and the closing phenylalanine or tryptophan. D genes are given only for firm matches. The listing skips clone size in some rows; elsewhere it reads once, few, many or a size class.

>TRBJ2-5|.|TRBV10-2|TRBD2
TGCGCCAGCAGACTCTCGGGACTAGCGGGAGGAGAGACCCAGTACTTC
CASRLSGLAGGETQYF
>TRBJ2-1|.|TRBV5-1|.
TGCGCCGGCAGCTTGGGGGCTAGAAATGAGCAGTTCTTC
CAGSLGARNEQFF
>TRBJ2-4|.|TRBV4-1|.
TGCGCCAGCAGCGGGAAAGACGAATGGACTAGGGGGCAGTACTTC
CASSGKDEWTRGQYF
>TRBJ2-1|.|TRBV24-1|TRBD2
TGTGCCACCAGTGACCCCGGAGTAGCGGGAGGCAGTGAGCAGTTCTTC
CATSDPGVAGGSEQFF
>TRBJ2-5|few|TRBV7-8|TRBD2
TGTGCCAGCAGCTTACGACTAGCGCCCGAGACCCAGTACTTC
CASSLRLAPETQYF
>TRBJ2-3|.|TRBV20-1|.
TGCAGTGCTGGACCTAGCGGCACAGATACGCAGTATTTT
CSAGPSGTDTQYF
>TRBJ2-5|few|TRBV25-1|.
TGTGCCAGCAGTCAACCTGGAGGGCAAGAGACCCAGTACTTC
CASSQPGGQETQYF
>TRBJ2-5|few|TRBV6-5|TRBD2
TGTGCCAGCAGTTACTCGAGGGCCAGCGGGAGGAGGAATGAGCAGTACTTC
CASSYSRASGRRNEQYF
>TRBJ2-6|.|TRBV29-1|.
TGCAGCGTTGCGGATGTCTTCTCCTCTGGGGCCAACGTCCTGACTTTC
CSVADVFSSGANVLTF
>TRBJ2-7|.|TRBV9|.
TGTGCCAGCAGCGTAGGGGACGGCAAAACCTACGAGCAGTACTTC
CASSVGDGKTYEQYF
>TRBJ1-2|.|TRBV27|.
TGTGCCAGCAGTTCTACGGGGGCGGTCTATGGCTACACCTTC
CASSSTGAVYGYTF
>TRBJ1-5|.|TRBV6-2/TRBV6-3|.
TGTGCCAGCAGTCCCGGGGATCAGCCCCAGCATTTT
CASSPGDQPQHF
>TRBJ2-7|.|TRBV20-1|.
TGCGGTGCTGTTGACACCCGGGCCTACGAGCAGTACTTC
CGAVDTRAYEQYF
>TRBJ1-2|.|TRBV20-1|TRBD1
TGCAGTGCTTCAGGGGGGGGTGATGGCTACACCTTC
CSASGGGDGYTF
>TRBJ2-1|.|TRBV4-1|.
TGCGCCAGCAGCCAAAGGCCCGACTACAATGAGCAGTTCTTC
CASSQRPDYNEQFF
>TRBJ2-5|few|TRBV24-1|TRBD2
TGTGCCACCAGTGATTTGGGGACTAGCGGCATCCAAGAGACCCAGTACTTC
CATSDLGTSGIQETQYF
>TRBJ2-7|.|TRBV7-9|TRBD2
TGTGCCAGCAGCCAAAGAGGGACTAGCAACTACGAGCAGTACTTC
CASSQRGTSNYEQYF
>TRBJ1-6|many|TRBV7-9|.
TGTGCCAGCCGCGGGACACTGGAAGATTCACCCCTCCACTTT
CASRGTLEDSPLHF
>TRBJ2-7|few|TRBV12-3/TRBV12-4|TRBD1
TGTGCCAGCAGTTTGGGACAGGGAGCCCAATACGAGCAGTACTTC
CASSLGQGAQYEQYF
>TRBJ1-1|once|TRBV20-1|.
TGCAGTGCAGTAACAGCGCCGGCAGCTTTCTTT
CSAVTAPAAFF
>TRBJ1-2|.|TRBV9|TRBD1
TGTGCCAGCAGCGTCCTATCGGGACAGGGGGCGGGCGGCTACACCTTC
CASSVLSGQGAGGYTF
>TRBJ1-1|few|TRBV29-1|.
TGCAGCGTTGATGGGGGCCCCGGGGCTTTCTTT
CSVDGGPGAFF
>TRBJ1-1|few|TRBV4-3|.
TGCGCCAGCAGCCAAGAAGAGAGGACGGGGGGCTCCCGGGTTTTCTTT
CASSQEERTGGSRVFF
>TRBJ2-1|.|TRBV7-9|TRBD1
TGTGCCAGCAGCTTAGCTGCAGGGGGCCACAATGAGCAGTTCTTC
CASSLAAGGHNEQFF
>TRBJ2-3|few|TRBV7-2|TRBD2
TGTGCCAGCAGCTTAAATAGCGGGGGGCGGGCAGATACGCAGTATTTT
CASSLNSGGRADTQYF
>TRBJ1-1|few|TRBV10-3|.
TGTGCCATCAGTGGGGGTCTGGGTCTGACAGGATTCGCTTTCTTT
CAISGGLGLTGFAFF
>TRBJ1-2|.|TRBV13|TRBD1
TGTGCCAGCACCCAACGGAGGGGGCAAGACTATGGCTACACCTTC
CASTQRRGQDYGYTF
>TRBJ1-1|.|TRBV5-1|TRBD1
TGCGCCAGCAGCTTGATCTACAGGGGAGGGATGAACACTGAAGCTTTCTTT
CASSLIYRGGMNTEAFF
>TRBJ1-1|.|TRBV20-1|.
TGCAGTGCTCCCCCGGCGGGGGGATTGAACACTGAAGCTTTCTTT
CSAPPAGGLNTEAFF
>TRBJ2-3|.|TRBV7-2|TRBD2
TGTGCCAGCACCACTAGCGGGGGGTCAGATACGCAGTATTTT
CASTTSGGSDTQYF
>TRBJ2-1|few|TRBV7-2|.
TGTGCCAGCAGCTTAGAAACAGGCCTAGGGAATGAGCAGTTCTTC
CASSLETGLGNEQFF
>TRBJ2-7|.|TRBV2|.
TGTGCCAGCAGTGACTTCGCGGGCCTTGACGAGCAGTACTTC
CASSDFAGLDEQYF
>TRBJ2-7|many|TRBV6-5|TRBD2
TGTGCCAGCAGCGCGGGGGAGTTCTACGAGCAGTACTTC
CASSAGEFYEQYF
>TRBJ2-1|.|TRBV7-2|.
TGTGCCAGCAGCCAAGATTACGGCTCCTACAATGAGCAGTTCTTC
CASSQDYGSYNEQFF
>TRBJ2-5|few|TRBV7-9|TRBD2
TGTGCCAGCAGTGGACTAGCGGGGGTGGAGACCCAGTACTTC
CASSGLAGVETQYF
>TRBJ2-1|few|TRBV7-7|.
TGTGCTAGCAGCAAAGAGGGGAGCTCCTACAATGAGCAGTTCTTC
CASSKEGSSYNEQFF
>TRBJ2-3|.|TRBV20-1|.
TGCAGTGCTCCGAGACTAGACTTAGGTACATCAGATACGCAGTATTTT
CSAPRLDLGTSDTQYF